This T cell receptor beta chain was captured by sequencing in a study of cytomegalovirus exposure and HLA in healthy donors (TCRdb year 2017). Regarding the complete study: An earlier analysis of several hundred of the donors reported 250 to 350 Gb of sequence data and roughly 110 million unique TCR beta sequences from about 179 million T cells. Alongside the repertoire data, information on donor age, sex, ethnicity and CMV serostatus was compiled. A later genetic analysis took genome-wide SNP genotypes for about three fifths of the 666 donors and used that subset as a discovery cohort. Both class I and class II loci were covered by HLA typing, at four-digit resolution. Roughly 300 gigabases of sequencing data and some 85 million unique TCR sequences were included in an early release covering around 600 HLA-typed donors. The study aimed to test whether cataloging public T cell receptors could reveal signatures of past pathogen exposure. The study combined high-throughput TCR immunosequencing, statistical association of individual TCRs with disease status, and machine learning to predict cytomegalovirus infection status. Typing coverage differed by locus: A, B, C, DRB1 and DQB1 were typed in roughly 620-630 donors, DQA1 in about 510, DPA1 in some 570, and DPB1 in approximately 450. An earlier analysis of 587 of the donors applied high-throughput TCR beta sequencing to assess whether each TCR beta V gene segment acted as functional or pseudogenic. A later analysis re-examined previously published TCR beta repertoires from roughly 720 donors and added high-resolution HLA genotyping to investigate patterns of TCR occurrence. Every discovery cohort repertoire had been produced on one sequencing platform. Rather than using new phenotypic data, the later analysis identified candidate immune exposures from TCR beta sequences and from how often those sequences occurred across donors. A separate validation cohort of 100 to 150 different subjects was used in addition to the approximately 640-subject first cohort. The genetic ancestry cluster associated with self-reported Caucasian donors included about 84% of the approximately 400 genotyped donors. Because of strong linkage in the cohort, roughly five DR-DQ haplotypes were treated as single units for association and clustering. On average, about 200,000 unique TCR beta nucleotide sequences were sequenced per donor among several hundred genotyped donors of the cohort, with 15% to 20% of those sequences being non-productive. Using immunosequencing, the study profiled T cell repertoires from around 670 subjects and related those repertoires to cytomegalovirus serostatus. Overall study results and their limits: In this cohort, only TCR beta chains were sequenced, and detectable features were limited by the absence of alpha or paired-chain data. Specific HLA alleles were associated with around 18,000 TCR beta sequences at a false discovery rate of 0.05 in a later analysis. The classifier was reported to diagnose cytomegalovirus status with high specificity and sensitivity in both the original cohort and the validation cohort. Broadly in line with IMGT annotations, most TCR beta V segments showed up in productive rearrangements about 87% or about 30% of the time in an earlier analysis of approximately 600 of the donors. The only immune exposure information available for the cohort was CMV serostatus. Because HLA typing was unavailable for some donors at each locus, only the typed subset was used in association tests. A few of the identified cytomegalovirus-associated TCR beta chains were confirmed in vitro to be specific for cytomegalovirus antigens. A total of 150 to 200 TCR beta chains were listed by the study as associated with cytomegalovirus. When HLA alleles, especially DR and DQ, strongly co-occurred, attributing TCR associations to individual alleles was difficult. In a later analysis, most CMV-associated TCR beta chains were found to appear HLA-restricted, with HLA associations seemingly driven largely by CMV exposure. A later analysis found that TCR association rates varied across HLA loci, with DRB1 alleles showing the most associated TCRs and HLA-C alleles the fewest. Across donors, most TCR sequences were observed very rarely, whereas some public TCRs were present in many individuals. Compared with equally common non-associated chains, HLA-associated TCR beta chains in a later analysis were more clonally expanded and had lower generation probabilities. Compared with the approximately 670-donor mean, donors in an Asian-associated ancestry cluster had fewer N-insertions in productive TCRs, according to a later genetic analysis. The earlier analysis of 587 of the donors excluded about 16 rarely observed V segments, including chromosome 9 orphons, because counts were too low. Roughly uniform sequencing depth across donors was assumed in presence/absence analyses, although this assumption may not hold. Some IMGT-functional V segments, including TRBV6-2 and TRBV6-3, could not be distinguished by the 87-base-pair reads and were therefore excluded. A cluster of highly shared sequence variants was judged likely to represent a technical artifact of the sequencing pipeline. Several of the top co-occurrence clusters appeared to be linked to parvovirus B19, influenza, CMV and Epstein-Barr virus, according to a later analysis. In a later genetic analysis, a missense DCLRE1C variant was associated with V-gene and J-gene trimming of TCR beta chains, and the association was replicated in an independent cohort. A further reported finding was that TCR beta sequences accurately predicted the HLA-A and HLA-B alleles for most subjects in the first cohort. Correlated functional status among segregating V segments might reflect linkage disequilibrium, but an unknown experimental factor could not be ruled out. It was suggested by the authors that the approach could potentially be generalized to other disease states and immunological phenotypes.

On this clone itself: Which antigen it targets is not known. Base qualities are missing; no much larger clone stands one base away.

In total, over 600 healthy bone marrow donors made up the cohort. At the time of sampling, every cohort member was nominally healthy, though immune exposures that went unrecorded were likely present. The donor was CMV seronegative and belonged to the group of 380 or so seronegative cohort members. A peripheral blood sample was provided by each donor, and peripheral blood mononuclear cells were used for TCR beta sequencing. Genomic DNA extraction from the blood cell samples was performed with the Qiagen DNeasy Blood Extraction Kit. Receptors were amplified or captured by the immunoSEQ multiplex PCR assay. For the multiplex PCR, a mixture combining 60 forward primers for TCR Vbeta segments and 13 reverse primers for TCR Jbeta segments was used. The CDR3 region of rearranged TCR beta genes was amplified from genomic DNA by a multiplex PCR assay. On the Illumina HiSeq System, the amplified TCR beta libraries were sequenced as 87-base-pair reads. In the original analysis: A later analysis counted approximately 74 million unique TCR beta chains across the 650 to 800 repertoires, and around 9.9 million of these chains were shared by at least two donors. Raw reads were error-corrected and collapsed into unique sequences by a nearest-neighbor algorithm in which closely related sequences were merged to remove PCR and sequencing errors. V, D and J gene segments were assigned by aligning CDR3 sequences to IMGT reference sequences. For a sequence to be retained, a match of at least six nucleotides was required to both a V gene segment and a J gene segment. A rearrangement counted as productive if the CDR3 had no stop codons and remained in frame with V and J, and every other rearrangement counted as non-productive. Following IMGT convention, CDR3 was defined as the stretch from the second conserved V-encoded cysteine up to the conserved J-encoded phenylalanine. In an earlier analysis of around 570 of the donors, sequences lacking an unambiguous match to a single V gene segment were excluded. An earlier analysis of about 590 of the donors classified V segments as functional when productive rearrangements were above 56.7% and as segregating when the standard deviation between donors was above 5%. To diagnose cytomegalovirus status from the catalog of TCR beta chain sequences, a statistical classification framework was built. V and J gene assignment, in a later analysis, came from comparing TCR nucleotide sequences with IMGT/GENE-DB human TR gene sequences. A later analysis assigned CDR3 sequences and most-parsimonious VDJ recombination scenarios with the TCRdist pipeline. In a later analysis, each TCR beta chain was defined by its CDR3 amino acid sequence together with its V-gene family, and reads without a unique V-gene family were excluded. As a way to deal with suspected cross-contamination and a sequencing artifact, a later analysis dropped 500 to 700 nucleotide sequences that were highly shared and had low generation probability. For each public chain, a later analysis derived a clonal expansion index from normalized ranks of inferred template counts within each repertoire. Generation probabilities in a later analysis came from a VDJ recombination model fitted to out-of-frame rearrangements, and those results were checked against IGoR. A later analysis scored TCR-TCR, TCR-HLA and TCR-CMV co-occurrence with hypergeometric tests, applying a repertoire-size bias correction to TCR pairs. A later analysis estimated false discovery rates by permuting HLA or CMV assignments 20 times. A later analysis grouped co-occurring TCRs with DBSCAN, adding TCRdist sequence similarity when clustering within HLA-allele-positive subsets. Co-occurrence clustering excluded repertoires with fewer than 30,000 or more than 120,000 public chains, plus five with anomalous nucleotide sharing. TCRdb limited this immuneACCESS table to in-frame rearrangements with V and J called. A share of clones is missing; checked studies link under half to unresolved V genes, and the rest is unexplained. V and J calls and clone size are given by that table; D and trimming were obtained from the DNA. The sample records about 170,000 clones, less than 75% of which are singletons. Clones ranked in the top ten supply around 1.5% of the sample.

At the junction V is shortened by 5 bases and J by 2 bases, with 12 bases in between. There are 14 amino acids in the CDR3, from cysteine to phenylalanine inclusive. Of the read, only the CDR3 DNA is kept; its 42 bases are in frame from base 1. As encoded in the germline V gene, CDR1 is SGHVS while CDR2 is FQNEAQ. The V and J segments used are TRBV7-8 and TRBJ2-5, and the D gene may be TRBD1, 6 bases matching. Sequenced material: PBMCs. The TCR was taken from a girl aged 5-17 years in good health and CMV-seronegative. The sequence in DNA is TGTGCCAGCAGCCACCCTGACAGGCAAGAGACCCAGTACTTC. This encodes CASSHPDRQETQYF.